This TCR beta chain was captured by sequencing in a study of molecular identifiers for immune sequencing clone quantification listed by TCRdb under 2018. About the full investigation: In a replicate experiment, RNA from roughly 20,000 or 100,000 naive CD8 T cells was split into five aliquots, four of which were sequenced. The study was a methods study using CD8 T cells to benchmark molecular-identifier clustering-based TCR repertoire sequencing (MIDCIRS) and TCR RNA copy counting.

The library came from PCR. The listed sequencing device is NextSeq 500. Preparation of bulk TCR libraries followed a previously described approach, with the TCR primers listed in Table S5. Total RNA was purified with the Qiagen AllPrep DNA/RNA kit. Reads from multiple sequencing runs of the same library were pooled before analysis. Regarding the original processing steps: Reads were retained only if the reads had an exact TCR constant sequence, and the retained reads were trimmed to 150 nt and grouped according to their 12-nt molecular barcodes. Within each barcode group, reads were sub-clustered at a 15% Levenshtein threshold, and quality-weighted consensus sequences were built per RNA molecule. Non-functional sequences were discarded, and so were lower-count sequences lying one edit away from another sequence. Based on a fit of two negative binomial distributions, barcode sub-clusters having less than 20% of the maximum read count were discarded. Through fastp at Q25 and MiXCR, TCRdb rebuilt clones from the public reads, retaining in-frame beta chains. When rows share a CDR3 protein, they turn into one entry using the most common DNA and genes. It is TCRdb's table, rather than the study itself, that gives the V and J calls and clone size. The sample table holds around 460,000 distinct CDR3 sequences, of which about 25% were seen once. The ten top clones hold approximately 0.8% of the sample.

On the study overall, not on this receptor specifically: Spiked-in Jurkat TCR RNA equivalent to a single cell was reported to be detectable even among approximately 900,000 naive CD8 T cells. The sizes of highly expanded clones could end up underestimated when identical TCR molecules share a barcode. Naive libraries contained spiked-in Jurkat TCR RNA (roughly 10 copies' worth), which is not part of the donor repertoire. In CMV-specific effector cells, over 98% of molecules were held by clones above 20 RNA copies, whereas under 1% of molecules were held by such clones in naive cells. Modeling gave approximately 3 recovered TCR RNA copies per cell versus approximately 11 by digital PCR, implying roughly 28% capture efficiency. When barcode sub-clustering was left out, chimeric consensus sequences inflated TCR diversity, with chimeras reaching as high as 47%.

This clonotype was seen more than once but under ten times. Its specific antigen is unknown. Nothing much larger sits one base from this clone, and base qualities are not available. According to the germline V gene (reference sequence), CDR1 reads SGHNT and CDR2 reads YYREEE. The cysteine opens and the phenylalanine closes a CDR3 of 14 amino acids. CDR3 DNA only is kept here, 42 bases in frame from base 1. Clipping removes 4 bases from V and 4 bases from J, with 2 as the unmatched junction base count. Libraries of naive CD8 T cells were built from anywhere between about 20,000 and 1,000,000 sorted cells, with 10%, 30% or 50% of the purified RNA used. Naive CD8 T cells were FACS-sorted as CD8+CD4-CCR7+CD45RA+ on a BD FACSAria II into RLT Plus buffer. Detection sensitivity was tested by spiking Jurkat RNA equal to about 10 TCR copies' worth into samples containing roughly 19,000-1,000,000 naive CD8 T cells. CD8 T cells were enriched using RosetteSep CD8+ T Cell Enrichment Cocktail and Ficoll-Paque, and the enriched cells then underwent ACK red cell lysis.

The rearrangement joined TRBV5-4 to TRBJ1-1; a stretch of 12 junction bases matches TRBD1. The origin of this receptor is a human donor in good health. Some libraries in this study had Jurkat cell RNA spiked in. Sequenced input: naive CD8+ T cells from blood, with Jurkat cell RNA spiked in. What this sample's cell subset or site label stands for: FACS-sorted CD8+CD4-CCR7+CD45RA+ naive T cells. DNA sequence: TGTGCCAGCAGCGGGACAGGGGGCTTCACTGAAGCTTTCTTT. The encoded protein is CASSGTGGFTEAFF.